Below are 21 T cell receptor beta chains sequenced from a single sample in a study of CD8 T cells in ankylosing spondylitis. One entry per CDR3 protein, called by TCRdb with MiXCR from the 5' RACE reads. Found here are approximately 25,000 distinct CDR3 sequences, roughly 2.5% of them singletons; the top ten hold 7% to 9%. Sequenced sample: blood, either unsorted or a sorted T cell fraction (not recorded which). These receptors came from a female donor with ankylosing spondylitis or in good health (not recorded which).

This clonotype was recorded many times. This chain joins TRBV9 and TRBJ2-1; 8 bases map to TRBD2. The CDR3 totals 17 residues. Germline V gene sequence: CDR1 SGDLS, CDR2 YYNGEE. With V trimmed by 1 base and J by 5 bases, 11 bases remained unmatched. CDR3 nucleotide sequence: TGTGCCAGCAGCGTATCGCCGGGGACTAGATCACACAATGAGCAGTTCTTC. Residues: CASSVSPGTRSHNEQFF.

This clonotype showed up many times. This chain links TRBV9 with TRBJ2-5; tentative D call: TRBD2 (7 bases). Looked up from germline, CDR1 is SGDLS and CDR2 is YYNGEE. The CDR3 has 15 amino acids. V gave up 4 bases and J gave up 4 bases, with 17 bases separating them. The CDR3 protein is CASSPSGGGRETQYF. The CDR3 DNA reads TGTGCCAGCAGCCCTAGCGGAGGGGGGCGAGAGACCCAGTACTTC.

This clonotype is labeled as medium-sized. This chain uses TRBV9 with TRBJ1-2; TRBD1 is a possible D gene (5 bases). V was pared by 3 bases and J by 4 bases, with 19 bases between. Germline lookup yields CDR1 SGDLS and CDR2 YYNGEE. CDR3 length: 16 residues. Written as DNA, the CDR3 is TGTGCCAGCAGCGGACCGAAGGCAGGGATCCCCTATGGCTACACCTTC. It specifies CASSGPKAGIPYGYTF.

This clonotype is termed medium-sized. The DNA for the CDR3 is TGTGCCAGCAGCGTAGAAGGGACCTCTCAGCCCCAGCATTTT. It translates to CASSVEGTSQPQHF. The chain joins TRBV9 to TRBJ1-5, with D possibly matching TRBD1 (5 bases). Looked up from germline, CDR1 is SGDLS and CDR2 is YYNGEE. The CDR3 is 14 amino acids. Between the trimmed V and J ends, which lost 0 bases and 6 bases, there was a span of 10 bases. The full variable domain, its missing parts supplied by reference TRBV9 and TRBJ1-5, is DSGVTQTPKHLITATGQRVTLRCSPRSGDLSVYWYQQSLDQGLQFLIQYYNGEERAKGNILERFSAQQFPDLHSELNLSSLELGDSALYFCASSVEGTSQPQHFGDGTRLSIL.

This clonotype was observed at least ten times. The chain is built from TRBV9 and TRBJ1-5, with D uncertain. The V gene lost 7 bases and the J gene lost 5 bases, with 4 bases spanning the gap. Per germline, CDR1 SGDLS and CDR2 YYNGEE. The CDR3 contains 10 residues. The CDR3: CASGDQPQHF. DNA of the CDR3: TGTGCCAGCGGGGATCAGCCCCAGCATTTT.

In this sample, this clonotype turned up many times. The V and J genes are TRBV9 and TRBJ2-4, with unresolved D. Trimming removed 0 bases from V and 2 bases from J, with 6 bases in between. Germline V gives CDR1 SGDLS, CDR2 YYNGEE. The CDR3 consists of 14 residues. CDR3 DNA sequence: TGTGCCAGCAGCGTAGCTGGGTCCAAAAACATTCAGTACTTC. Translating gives CASSVAGSKNIQYF.

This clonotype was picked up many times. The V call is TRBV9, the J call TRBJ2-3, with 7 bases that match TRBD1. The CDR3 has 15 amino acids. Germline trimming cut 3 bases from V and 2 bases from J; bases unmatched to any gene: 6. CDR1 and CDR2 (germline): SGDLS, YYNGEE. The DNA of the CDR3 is TGTGCCAGCAGCGCCCGACAGGGACACACAGATACGCAGTATTTT. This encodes CASSARQGHTDTQYF.

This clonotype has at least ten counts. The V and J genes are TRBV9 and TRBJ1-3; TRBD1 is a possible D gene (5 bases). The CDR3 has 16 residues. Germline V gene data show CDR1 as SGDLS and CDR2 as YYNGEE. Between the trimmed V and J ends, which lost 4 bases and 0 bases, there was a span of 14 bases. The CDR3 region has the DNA TGTGCCAGCAGCCCCATGCCGGGGCCCTCTGGAAACACCATATATTTT. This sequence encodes CASSPMPGPSGNTIYF.

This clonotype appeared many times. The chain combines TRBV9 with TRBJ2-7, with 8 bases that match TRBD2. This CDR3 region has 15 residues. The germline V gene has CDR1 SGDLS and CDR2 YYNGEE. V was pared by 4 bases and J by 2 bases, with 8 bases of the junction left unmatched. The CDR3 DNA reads TGTGCCAGCAGCCCTCTCGGGGGGGCAACCTACGAGCAGTACTTC. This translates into CASSPLGGATYEQYF.

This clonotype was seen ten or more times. CDR3 sequence: CASSVEPGGETQYF. CDR3 coding DNA: TGTGCCAGCAGCGTAGAACCAGGGGGGGAGACCCAGTACTTC. The chain carries TRBV9 and TRBJ2-5; weak D call: TRBD1 (7 bases). Germline CDR1 and CDR2: SGDLS and YYNGEE. The V and J ends lost 0 bases and 5 bases respectively, with 11 bases between them. This CDR3 comprises 14 residues. Variable domain in full (rest from reference TRBV9 and TRBJ2-5): DSGVTQTPKHLITATGQRVTLRCSPRSGDLSVYWYQQSLDQGLQFLIQYYNGEERAKGNILERFSAQQFPDLHSELNLSSLELGDSALYFCASSVEPGGETQYFGPGTRLLVL.

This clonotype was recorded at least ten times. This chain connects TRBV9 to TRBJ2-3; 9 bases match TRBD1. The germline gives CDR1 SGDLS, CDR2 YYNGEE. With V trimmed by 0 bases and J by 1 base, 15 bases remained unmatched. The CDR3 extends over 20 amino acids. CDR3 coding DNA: TGTGCCAGCAGCGTAGGACCCGGGACAGGGATAATGGTAGGCACAGATACGCAGTATTTT. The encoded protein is CASSVGPGTGIMVGTDTQYF.

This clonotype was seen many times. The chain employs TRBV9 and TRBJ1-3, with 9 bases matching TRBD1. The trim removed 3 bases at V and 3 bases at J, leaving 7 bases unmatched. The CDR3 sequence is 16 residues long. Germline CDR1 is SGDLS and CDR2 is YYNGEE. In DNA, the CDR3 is TGTGCCAGCAGCGCCCCCGGGACAGGGAGTGGAAACACCATATATTTT. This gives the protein CASSAPGTGSGNTIYF.

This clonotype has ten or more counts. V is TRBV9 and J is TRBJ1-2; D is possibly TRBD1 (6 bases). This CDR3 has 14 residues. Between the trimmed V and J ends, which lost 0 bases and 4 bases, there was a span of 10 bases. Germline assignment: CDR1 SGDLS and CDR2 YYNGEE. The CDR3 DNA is TGTGCCAGCAGCGTAGGGGAAGGGGGCTATGGCTACACCTTC. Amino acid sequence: CASSVGEGGYGYTF.

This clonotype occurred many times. The CDR3 sequence: CASSSWQGGDEQFF. The CDR3 DNA is TGTGCCAGCAGCTCCTGGCAGGGGGGAGATGAGCAGTTCTTC. The V and J genes are TRBV9 and TRBJ2-1; D is perhaps TRBD1 (7 bases). The ends were cut back, 4 bases at V and 8 bases at J, with 16 bases in the middle. Germline assignment: CDR1 SGDLS and CDR2 YYNGEE. CDR3 size: 14 residues.

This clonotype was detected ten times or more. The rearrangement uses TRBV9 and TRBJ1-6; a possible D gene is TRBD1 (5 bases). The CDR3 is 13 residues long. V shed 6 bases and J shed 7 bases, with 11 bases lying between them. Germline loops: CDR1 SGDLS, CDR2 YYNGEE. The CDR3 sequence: CASNRDGNSPLHF. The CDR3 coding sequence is TGTGCCAGCAACCGGGACGGCAATTCACCCCTCCACTTT.

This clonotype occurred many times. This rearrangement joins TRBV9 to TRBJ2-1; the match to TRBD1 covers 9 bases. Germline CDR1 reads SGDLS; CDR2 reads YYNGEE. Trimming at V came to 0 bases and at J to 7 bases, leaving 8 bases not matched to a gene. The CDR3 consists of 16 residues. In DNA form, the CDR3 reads TGTGCCAGCAGCGTAGTGGGACAGGGTGTGAATAATGAGCAGTTCTTC. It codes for CASSVVGQGVNNEQFF.

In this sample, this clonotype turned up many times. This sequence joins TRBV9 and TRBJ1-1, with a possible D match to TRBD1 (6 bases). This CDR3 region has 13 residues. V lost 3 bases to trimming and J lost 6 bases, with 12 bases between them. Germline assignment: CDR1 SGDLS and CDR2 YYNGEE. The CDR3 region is CASSAQGRPEAFF. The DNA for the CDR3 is TGTGCCAGCAGCGCGCAGGGGCGGCCTGAAGCTTTCTTT.

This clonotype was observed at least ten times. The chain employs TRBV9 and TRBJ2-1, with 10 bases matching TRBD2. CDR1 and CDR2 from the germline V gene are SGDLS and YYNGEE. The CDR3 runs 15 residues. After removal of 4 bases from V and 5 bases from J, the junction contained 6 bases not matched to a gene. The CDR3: CASSLWGLANNEQFF. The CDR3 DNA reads TGTGCCAGCAGCCTATGGGGACTAGCGAACAATGAGCAGTTCTTC.

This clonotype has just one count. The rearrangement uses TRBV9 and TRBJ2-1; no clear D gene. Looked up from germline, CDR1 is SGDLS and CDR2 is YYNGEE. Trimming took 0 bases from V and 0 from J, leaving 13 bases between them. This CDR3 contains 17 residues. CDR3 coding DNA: TGTGCCAGCAGCGTAGAACCTGTTGCCATCTCCTACAATGAGCAGTTCTTC. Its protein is CASSVEPVAISYNEQFF.

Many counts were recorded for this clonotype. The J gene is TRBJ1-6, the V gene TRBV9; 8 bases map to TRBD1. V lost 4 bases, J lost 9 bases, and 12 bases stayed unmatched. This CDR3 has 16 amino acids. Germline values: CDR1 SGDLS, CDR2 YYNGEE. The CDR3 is CASSPEGRGRGSPLHF. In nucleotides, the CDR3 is TGTGCCAGCAGCCCTGAAGGCAGGGGGCGCGGTTCACCCCTCCACTTT. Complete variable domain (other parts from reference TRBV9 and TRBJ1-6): DSGVTQTPKHLITATGQRVTLRCSPRSGDLSVYWYQQSLDQGLQFLIQYYNGEERAKGNILERFSAQQFPDLHSELNLSSLELGDSALYFCASSPEGRGRGSPLHFGNGTRLTVT.

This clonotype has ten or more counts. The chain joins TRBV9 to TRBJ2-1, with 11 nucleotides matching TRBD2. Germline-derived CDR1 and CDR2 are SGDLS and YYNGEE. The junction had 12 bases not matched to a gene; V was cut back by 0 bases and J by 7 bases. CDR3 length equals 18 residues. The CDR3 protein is CASSVGHSGRAGGNEQFF. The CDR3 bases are TGTGCCAGCAGCGTAGGTCATAGCGGGAGGGCCGGGGGTAATGAGCAGTTCTTC. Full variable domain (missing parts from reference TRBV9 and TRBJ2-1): DSGVTQTPKHLITATGQRVTLRCSPRSGDLSVYWYQQSLDQGLQFLIQYYNGEERAKGNILERFSAQQFPDLHSELNLSSLELGDSALYFCASSVGHSGRAGGNEQFFGPGTRLTVL.